This TCR beta chain was recorded in a study of blood T cell repertoires in COVID-19. Study overall: T cells, B-cell-depleted T cells, or PBMCs provided the cDNA or gDNA that served as material.

TCRdb keeps only in-frame clones here, not all; method: immunoSEQ multiplex PCR. The sample has roughly 170,000 clones, around four fifths seen once. Enrolled through a virtual design, the participants were between roughly 18 and 90 years of age and came from about two dozen US areas. This sequence originates from a woman aged 50 to 60 in a cohort exposed to, infected with or recovered from COVID-19 (not recorded which). Sequencing input: PBMCs or T cells enriched from blood (not recorded which).

CDR3 loop: CSVGTVQETQYF. In DNA form, the CDR3 reads TGCAGCGTTGGGACAGTCCAAGAGACCCAGTACTTC. V and J are TRBV29-1 and TRBJ2-5; the D gene is possibly TRBD1 (6 bases). This CDR3 has 12 amino acids. The germline gives CDR1 SQVTM, CDR2 ANQGSEA. V lost 4 bases and J 1 base, leaving 7 bases between the germline ends.